A selection of T cell receptor beta chains follows, all from one sample in a study of blood T cells in healthy people across ages. TCRdb used MiXCR to reprocess the 5' RACE reads, holding one entry per CDR3 protein. The data show more than 500,000 distinct CDR3 sequences, about 27% seen once. This sample also appeared in a second study, on T cells of mothers and their children.

Material for sequencing was blood. These receptors were taken from a boy younger than 10 in good health. Both conserved end residues are part of each CDR3. D genes are given only for firm matches. Not all rows give a size; the values are once, few, many and, for expanded clones, a class.

clone size: few; D gene: TRBD1; V gene: TRBV3-1; J gene: TRBJ2-7; CDR3 protein: CASSQGPGQGTYEQYF; CDR3 DNA: TGTGCCAGCAGCCAGGGACCGGGACAGGGTACCTACGAGCAGTACTTC
clone size: few; D gene: NA; V gene: TRBV20-1; J gene: TRBJ2-3; CDR3 protein: CSASGGISTDTQYF; CDR3 DNA: TGCAGTGCTAGCGGCGGTATTAGCACAGATACGCAGTATTTT
clone size: few; D gene: NA; V gene: TRBV6-2/TRBV6-3; J gene: TRBJ2-7; CDR3 protein: CASRLDFDDEQYF; CDR3 DNA: TGTGCCAGCAGACTGGACTTTGACGACGAGCAGTACTTC
clone size: NA; D gene: TRBD2; V gene: TRBV6-1; J gene: TRBJ2-5; CDR3 protein: CASRPVGAGARLQETQYF; CDR3 DNA: TGTGCCAGCAGGCCGGTCGGAGCGGGGGCGCGTCTACAAGAGACCCAGTACTTC
clone size: NA; D gene: TRBD2; V gene: TRBV7-9; J gene: TRBJ2-2; CDR3 protein: CASSSEAGVTGELFF; CDR3 DNA: TGTGCCAGCAGCTCTGAGGCGGGGGTCACCGGGGAGCTGTTTTTT
clone size: NA; D gene: TRBD1; V gene: TRBV5-1; J gene: TRBJ2-1; CDR3 protein: CASSPSTGHSYNEQFF; CDR3 DNA: TGTGCCAGCAGCCCCTCGACAGGGCACTCCTACAATGAGCAGTTCTTC
clone size: NA; D gene: NA; V gene: TRBV7-7; J gene: TRBJ2-5; CDR3 protein: CASSLRGQATQYF; CDR3 DNA: TGTGCTAGCAGCTTAAGGGGCCAAGCGACCCAGTACTTC
clone size: few; D gene: NA; V gene: TRBV15; J gene: TRBJ2-7; CDR3 protein: CATSRVYGGEYEQYF; CDR3 DNA: TGTGCCACCAGCAGAGTTTATGGGGGAGAGTACGAGCAGTACTTC
clone size: few; D gene: NA; V gene: TRBV25-1; J gene: TRBJ1-6; CDR3 protein: CASSGWESPLHF; CDR3 DNA: TGTGCCAGCAGTGGTTGGGAATCACCCCTCCACTTT
clone size: few; D gene: NA; V gene: TRBV5-1; J gene: TRBJ1-3; CDR3 protein: CASSLGTPRGNTIYF; CDR3 DNA: TGCGCCAGCAGCTTGGGGACGCCTCGGGGGAACACCATATATTTT
clone size: few; D gene: TRBD2; V gene: TRBV7-7; J gene: TRBJ2-5; CDR3 protein: CASSMAGPGASGGETQYF; CDR3 DNA: TGTGCTAGCAGCATGGCCGGACCCGGCGCTTCGGGGGGAGAGACCCAGTACTTC
clone size: NA; D gene: NA; V gene: TRBV9; J gene: TRBJ2-7; CDR3 protein: CASSTRQMAEQYF; CDR3 DNA: TGTGCCAGCAGCACCCGACAGATGGCCGAGCAGTACTTC
clone size: few; D gene: NA; V gene: TRBV6-1; J gene: TRBJ2-1; CDR3 protein: CASTAVMLNRIDEQFF; CDR3 DNA: TGTGCCAGCACCGCAGTGATGTTGAACAGGATCGATGAGCAGTTCTTC
clone size: NA; D gene: NA; V gene: TRBV7-8; J gene: TRBJ1-1; CDR3 protein: CASSFRSLVNTEAFF; CDR3 DNA: TGTGCCAGCAGCTTCCGGTCATTAGTGAACACTGAAGCTTTCTTT
clone size: many; D gene: NA; V gene: TRBV25-1; J gene: TRBJ1-1; CDR3 protein: CASSPRQGRTEAFF; CDR3 DNA: TGTGCCAGCAGTCCTCGGCAGGGAAGAACTGAAGCTTTCTTT
clone size: NA; D gene: NA; V gene: TRBV7-9; J gene: TRBJ2-1; CDR3 protein: CASSVRLGNEQFF; CDR3 DNA: TGTGCCAGCAGCGTTAGACTGGGCAATGAGCAGTTCTTC
clone size: few; D gene: NA; V gene: TRBV14; J gene: TRBJ2-7; CDR3 protein: CASSQNPSYEQYF; CDR3 DNA: TGTGCCAGCAGCCAAAACCCTTCCTACGAGCAGTACTTC
clone size: NA; D gene: NA; V gene: TRBV5-1; J gene: TRBJ2-7; CDR3 protein: CASCALQGYEQYF; CDR3 DNA: TGCGCCAGCTGTGCCTTACAGGGCTACGAGCAGTACTTC
clone size: few; D gene: NA; V gene: TRBV27; J gene: TRBJ1-3; CDR3 protein: CASSLTSSSGNTIYF; CDR3 DNA: TGTGCCAGCAGTCTGACATCCTCCTCTGGAAACACCATATATTTT
clone size: NA; D gene: NA; V gene: TRBV15; J gene: TRBJ2-7; CDR3 protein: CATSVGRTDYEQYF; CDR3 DNA: TGTGCCACCAGCGTCGGACGGACAGACTACGAGCAGTACTTC
clone size: NA; D gene: NA; V gene: TRBV18; J gene: TRBJ2-7; CDR3 protein: CASSPLTEFYEQYF; CDR3 DNA: TGTGCCAGCTCACCCCTGACAGAGTTCTACGAGCAGTACTTC
clone size: few; D gene: TRBD2; V gene: TRBV20-1; J gene: TRBJ2-2; CDR3 protein: CSARELAGPNTGELFF; CDR3 DNA: TGCAGTGCTAGAGAGCTAGCGGGGCCGAACACCGGGGAGCTGTTTTTT
clone size: NA; D gene: TRBD1; V gene: TRBV6-5; J gene: TRBJ1-2; CDR3 protein: CASSSGTVYTF; CDR3 DNA: TGTGCCAGCAGCTCGGGGACAGTCTACACCTTC
clone size: NA; D gene: NA; V gene: TRBV7-3; J gene: TRBJ2-7; CDR3 protein: CASSPSDRYPYEQYF; CDR3 DNA: TGTGCCAGCAGCCCCTCCGACAGGTACCCCTACGAGCAGTACTTC
clone size: once; D gene: NA; V gene: TRBV18; J gene: TRBJ2-2; CDR3 protein: CASSPYQGGTGELFF; CDR3 DNA: TGTGCCAGCTCACCATACCAGGGTGGGACCGGGGAGCTGTTTTTT
clone size: NA; D gene: TRBD1; V gene: TRBV5-1; J gene: TRBJ1-1; CDR3 protein: CASSWDRGGTEAFF; CDR3 DNA: TGCGCCAGCAGCTGGGACAGGGGGGGAACTGAAGCTTTCTTT
clone size: NA; D gene: NA; V gene: TRBV10-3; J gene: TRBJ2-5; CDR3 protein: CAISTKQETQYF; CDR3 DNA: TGTGCCATCAGTACGAAACAAGAGACCCAGTACTTC
clone size: NA; D gene: NA; V gene: TRBV20-1; J gene: TRBJ1-2; CDR3 protein: CSARETADGYTF; CDR3 DNA: TGCAGTGCTAGAGAGACAGCCGATGGCTACACCTTC
clone size: few; D gene: TRBD2; V gene: TRBV10-1; J gene: TRBJ2-5; CDR3 protein: CASSAGLEQETQYF; CDR3 DNA: TGCGCCAGCAGCGCGGGACTAGAGCAAGAGACCCAGTACTTC
clone size: few; D gene: NA; V gene: TRBV5-1; J gene: TRBJ1-2; CDR3 protein: CASSGPRVYGYTF; CDR3 DNA: TGCGCCAGCAGCGGCCCCAGAGTCTATGGCTACACCTTC
clone size: NA; D gene: NA; V gene: TRBV7-9; J gene: TRBJ2-3; CDR3 protein: CASSLNVPKQYF; CDR3 DNA: TGTGCCAGCAGCTTAAATGTACCGAAGCAGTATTTT
clone size: few; D gene: NA; V gene: TRBV20-1; J gene: TRBJ1-5; CDR3 protein: CSASGGAGYGNQPQHF; CDR3 DNA: TGCAGTGCTAGCGGGGGGGCGGGATATGGCAATCAGCCCCAGCATTTT
clone size: NA; D gene: TRBD2; V gene: TRBV5-1; J gene: TRBJ2-7; CDR3 protein: CASSTYSGGSYEQYF; CDR3 DNA: TGCGCCAGCAGCACGTACAGCGGGGGGTCCTACGAGCAGTACTTC
clone size: few; D gene: TRBD1; V gene: TRBV29-1; J gene: TRBJ2-7; CDR3 protein: CSESSGQDLYEQYF; CDR3 DNA: TGCAGCGAAAGCTCGGGACAGGACCTATACGAGCAGTACTTC
clone size: NA; D gene: NA; V gene: TRBV7-8; J gene: TRBJ2-1; CDR3 protein: CASSLTPWRGPYF; CDR3 DNA: TGTGCCAGCAGCTTAACCCCCTGGCGGGGCCCCTACTTC
clone size: NA; D gene: NA; V gene: TRBV3-1; J gene: TRBJ1-6; CDR3 protein: CASSPQSWSPLHF; CDR3 DNA: TGTGCCAGCAGCCCCCAGTCCTGGTCACCCCTCCACTTT
clone size: many; D gene: NA; V gene: TRBV20-1; J gene: TRBJ2-7; CDR3 protein: CSARSSGDSYEQYF; CDR3 DNA: TGCAGTGCTAGAAGTTCCGGCGACTCCTACGAGCAGTACTTC
clone size: NA; D gene: NA; V gene: TRBV10-3; J gene: TRBJ2-6; CDR3 protein: CAISEGQLLSGANVLTF; CDR3 DNA: TGTGCCATCAGTGAGGGGCAGCTCCTCTCTGGGGCCAACGTCCTGACTTTC
clone size: NA; D gene: NA; V gene: TRBV24-1; J gene: TRBJ2-5; CDR3 protein: CATSEGREETQYF; CDR3 DNA: TGTGCCACCAGTGAGGGGAGAGAAGAGACCCAGTACTTC
clone size: many; D gene: NA; V gene: TRBV5-1; J gene: TRBJ2-7; CDR3 protein: CASSLVAPGWYEQYF; CDR3 DNA: TGCGCCAGCAGCTTGGTGGCGCCGGGCTGGTACGAGCAGTACTTC
clone size: few; D gene: TRBD2; V gene: TRBV5-1; J gene: TRBJ2-1; CDR3 protein: CASSWSGRYNEQFF; CDR3 DNA: TGCGCCAGCAGCTGGAGCGGGAGGTACAATGAGCAGTTCTTC
clone size: NA; D gene: NA; V gene: TRBV6-5; J gene: TRBJ2-7; CDR3 protein: CASSYSLLGPSYEQYF; CDR3 DNA: TGTGCCAGCAGTTACTCCCTGTTGGGACCCTCCTACGAGCAGTACTTC
clone size: few; D gene: NA; V gene: TRBV19; J gene: TRBJ2-7; CDR3 protein: CASRAVSSYEQYF; CDR3 DNA: TGTGCCAGTAGAGCGGTTAGCTCCTACGAGCAGTACTTC
clone size: NA; D gene: NA; V gene: TRBV7-9; J gene: TRBJ2-3; CDR3 protein: CASSSRATYTDTQYF; CDR3 DNA: TGTGCCAGCAGCTCCCGAGCCACCTACACAGATACGCAGTATTTT
clone size: few; D gene: NA; V gene: TRBV2; J gene: TRBJ2-3; CDR3 protein: CASSEALGRTTDTQYF; CDR3 DNA: TGTGCCAGCAGTGAAGCGCTGGGACGGACCACAGATACGCAGTATTTT
clone size: few; D gene: NA; V gene: TRBV29-1; J gene: TRBJ2-5; CDR3 protein: CSTRPGETQYF; CDR3 DNA: TGCAGCACGAGGCCGGGAGAGACCCAGTACTTC
clone size: NA; D gene: TRBD2; V gene: TRBV2; J gene: TRBJ2-2; CDR3 protein: CASSGTSGTGELFF; CDR3 DNA: TGTGCCAGCAGTGGGACTAGCGGAACAGGGGAGCTGTTTTTT
clone size: few; D gene: NA; V gene: TRBV5-1; J gene: TRBJ2-6; CDR3 protein: CASSTWPLSSGANVLTF; CDR3 DNA: TGCGCCAGCAGCACCTGGCCCCTAAGTTCCGGGGCCAACGTCCTGACTTTC
clone size: NA; D gene: NA; V gene: TRBV20-1; J gene: TRBJ2-3; CDR3 protein: CSARVGVRADTQYF; CDR3 DNA: TGCAGTGCTAGAGTGGGAGTTCGCGCAGATACGCAGTATTTT
clone size: NA; D gene: TRBD1; V gene: TRBV5-1; J gene: TRBJ1-2; CDR3 protein: CASSLDRVDYGYTF; CDR3 DNA: TGCGCCAGCAGCCTGGACAGGGTCGACTATGGCTACACCTTC
clone size: NA; D gene: TRBD2; V gene: TRBV6-5; J gene: TRBJ2-7; CDR3 protein: CASSYSVGLAGDYEQYF; CDR3 DNA: TGTGCCAGCAGTTACTCTGTTGGACTAGCGGGGGACTACGAGCAGTACTTC
clone size: few; D gene: NA; V gene: TRBV20-1; J gene: TRBJ2-1; CDR3 protein: CSARGKRTNSYNEQFF; CDR3 DNA: TGCAGTGCTAGAGGTAAAAGGACAAACTCCTACAATGAGCAGTTCTTC
clone size: few; D gene: TRBD1; V gene: TRBV20-1; J gene: TRBJ1-2; CDR3 protein: CSARTETGVNYGYTF; CDR3 DNA: TGCAGTGCTAGGACAGAGACAGGGGTCAACTATGGCTACACCTTC
clone size: NA; D gene: NA; V gene: TRBV20-1; J gene: TRBJ1-2; CDR3 protein: CSARETGYNYGYTF; CDR3 DNA: TGCAGTGCTAGGGAGACAGGTTATAACTATGGCTACACCTTC
clone size: few; D gene: TRBD2; V gene: TRBV6-5; J gene: TRBJ2-2; CDR3 protein: CASSQTSGGSGELFF; CDR3 DNA: TGTGCCAGCAGCCAAACTAGCGGGGGCTCCGGGGAGCTGTTTTTT
clone size: NA; D gene: NA; V gene: TRBV5-1; J gene: TRBJ1-2; CDR3 protein: CASSLAESQGVNGYTF; CDR3 DNA: TGCGCCAGCAGCTTGGCCGAATCCCAGGGAGTGAATGGCTACACCTTC